This TCR beta chain derives from a study of PD-L1 blockade in urothelial cancer. Turning to the study itself: The analyses of blood took place 3 weeks (second dose) and 6 weeks after treatment start. Across blood samples, T cells had a median count of 141,255.

The data were produced by immunoSEQ multiplex PCR, yet TCRdb's version contains in-frame clones alone and is incomplete. Counted here are 50,000 or so clones, around 72% occurring once; the ten biggest clones make up about 4%. Germline-derived CDR1 and CDR2 are SNHLY and FYNNEI. V lost 6 bases, J lost 3 bases, and 7 bases stayed unmatched. The CDR3 consists of 15 residues. Described time point: pretreatment peripheral blood. On this clone: Its antigen is not known.

Study outcomes and limitations: More expansion of tumor-associated blood clones, seen at 3 weeks, marked durable-benefit patients.

The rearrangement links TRBV2 to TRBJ2-1; TRBD2 matches at 8 bases. The receptor was derived from a man aged 65 to 79 with urothelial cancer. The input for sequencing was PBMCs, taken around atezolizumab (anti-PD-L1) treatment. The CDR3 reads CASRGSGGYYNEQFF. CDR3 sequence (DNA): TGTGCCAGCAGAGGGAGCGGGGGCTACTACAATGAGCAGTTCTTC.